These 7 T cell receptor beta chains came from one sample sequenced in a study of blood T cell repertoires in COVID-19. Only in-frame clones appear in the TCRdb table, and some are missing; sequencing was by immunoSEQ multiplex PCR. The sample lists under 130,000 clones; under 80% were seen once. The sequencing sample was made of peripheral blood. These receptors came from a woman in her 70s with acute or convalescent COVID-19.

The chain is built from TRBV6-1 and TRBJ2-7; a weak D match, TRBD1 (5 bases). This CDR3 is 14 amino acids long. Trimming took off 1 base at V and 4 bases at J, with 11 bases between the two ends. Germline V gives CDR1 MNHNS, CDR2 SASEGT. CDR3 region: CASSEGPTGYEQYF. CDR3 sequence (DNA): TGTGCCAGCAGTGAAGGGCCTACAGGTTACGAGCAGTACTTC.

The rearrangement joins TRBV2 to TRBJ2-7; TRBD1 agrees at 8 bases. The CDR3 runs 17 residues. V trimming: 0 bases; J trimming: 3 bases; junction bases outside the gene matches: 10. In germline, CDR1 is SNHLY, CDR2 FYNNEI. The CDR3 DNA is TGTGCCAGCAGTGAAGCGAGGTTCGGACAGGGAGACTACGAGCAGTACTTC. This gives the protein CASSEARFGQGDYEQYF.

CDR3 loop: CASSSKVGSAYSNQPQHF. The CDR3 DNA reads as TGTGCCAGCAGTTCAAAGGTTGGGTCAGCGTATAGCAATCAGCCCCAGCATTTT. The chain links TRBV28 to TRBJ1-5, with D unclear. The V gene lost 4 bases and the J gene lost 0 bases, with 19 bases spanning the gap. This CDR3 spans 18 amino acids. Germline CDR1 MDHEN, CDR2 SYDVKM.

The chain links TRBV29-1 to TRBJ2-7; 10 positions agree with TRBD1. Germline CDR1 SQVTM, CDR2 ANQGSEA. CDR3 length equals 14 residues. After removal of 4 bases from V and 4 bases from J, the junction contained 7 bases not matched to a gene. The CDR3 sequence: CSVGGTGEDYEQYF. The CDR3 region has the DNA TGCAGCGTTGGGGGGACAGGGGAAGATTACGAGCAGTACTTC.

The genes are TRBV2 and TRBJ1-1; D ambiguous. The germline V and J ends were trimmed by 6 bases and 1 base, with 9 bases remaining between them. CDR1 SNHLY and CDR2 FYNNEI come from the germline V gene. The CDR3 spans 13 residues. The DNA of the CDR3 is TGTGCCAGCAGGGTACAACCGAACACTGAAGCTTTCTTT. This translates into CASRVQPNTEAFF.

The chain carries TRBV30 and TRBJ1-1, with 11 bases that match TRBD1. The germline V gene encodes CDR1 GTSNPN and CDR2 SVGIG (reference sequence). Trimming took 4 bases from V and 4 from J; bases not matched to a gene: 5. This CDR3 is 14 amino acids long. CDR3 nucleotide sequence: TGTGCCTGGACGCGGGACAGGGGGTTCACTGAAGCTTTCTTT. It codes for CAWTRDRGFTEAFF. The entire variable domain, with the rest obtained from reference TRBV30 and TRBJ1-1, is as follows: SQTIHQWPATLVQPVGSPLSLECTVEGTSNPNLYWYRQAAGRGLQLLFYSVGIGQISSEVPQNLSASRPQDRQFILSSKKLLLSDSGFYLCAWTRDRGFTEAFFGQGTRLTVV.

This chain uses TRBV10-1 with TRBJ2-3, with 12 positions matching TRBD2. Germline loops: CDR1 WNHNN, CDR2 SYGVQD (reference sequence). V trimming: 0 bases; J trimming: 4 bases; junction bases outside the gene matches: 5. The CDR3 loop spans 17 amino acids. CDR3 DNA: TGCGCCAGCAGTGAGTCGGCCGGGACTAGCGGGTCAGATACGCAGTATTTT. Its translation: CASSESAGTSGSDTQYF.